These 10 T cell receptor beta chains were sequenced from one sample in a study of shared clonotypes between healthy human individuals. Profiled with immunoSEQ multiplex PCR; TCRdb holds only in-frame clones, not every one. Of roughly 770,000 clones in the sample, 95% to 97% were seen once. CD45RO-negative CD8 cells positively selected for CCR7 made up the naive population, which excluded terminally differentiated effector memory CD45RA+ cells. The sample taken for sequencing was naive CD8+ T cells sorted from blood. The origin of the receptors is a man younger than 40 in good health.

This chain connects TRBV4-1 to TRBJ2-5; D unclear. V lost 3 bases and J lost 0, with 8 bases in between. The CDR3 has 14 amino acids. The germline gives CDR1 MGHRA, CDR2 YSYEKL. The CDR3 sequence: CASSHRVDQETQYF. Written as DNA, the CDR3 is TGCGCCAGCAGCCACCGCGTGGACCAAGAGACCCAGTACTTC.

This clone was seen just once. V is TRBV15 and J is TRBJ2-5; D remains unclear. Per the germline V gene, CDR1 is LNHNV and CDR2 is YYDKDF (reference sequence). The CDR3 contains 13 residues. Trimming took 7 bases from V and 5 from J, leaving 14 bases between them. CDR3 nucleotides: TGTGCCACCACTAGACGGGCTTCCGAGACCCAGTACTTC. Its protein is CATTRRASETQYF.

V is TRBV5-4 and J is TRBJ2-4; tentatively, D is TRBD1 or TRBD2 (5 bases each). This CDR3 spans 14 amino acids. Germline CDR1 is SGHNT and CDR2 is YYREEE (reference sequence). The V end was cut by 4 bases, the J end by 7 bases, with 15 bases between. CDR3 region: CASSDGNEGNIQYF. The CDR3 region has the DNA TGTGCCAGCAGCGACGGAAATGAGGGGAACATTCAGTACTTC. Filled out from reference TRBV5-4 and TRBJ2-4, the complete variable domain reads ETGVTQSPTHLIKTRGQQVTLRCSSQSGHNTVSWYQQALGQGPQFIFQYYREEENGRGNFPPRFSGLQFPNYSSELNVNALELDDSALYLCASSDGNEGNIQYFGAGTRLSVL.

V usage is TRBV9 and J usage is TRBJ1-1, with unresolved D. Germline V CDR1 and CDR2: SGDLS, YYNGEE. V gave up 0 bases and J gave up 4 bases, with 13 bases separating them. This CDR3 has 15 amino acids. DNA of the CDR3: TGTGCCAGCAGCGTAGTAGTACCAGGAGGCACTGAAGCTTTCTTT. This codes for CASSVVVPGGTEAFF. Variable domain in full (rest from reference TRBV9 and TRBJ1-1): DSGVTQTPKHLITATGQRVTLRCSPRSGDLSVYWYQQSLDQGLQFLIQYYNGEERAKGNILERFSAQQFPDLHSELNLSSLELGDSALYFCASSVVVPGGTEAFFGQGTRLTVV.

This rearrangement joins TRBV18 to TRBJ1-1, with 9 bases matching TRBD1. The CDR3 sequence is 16 residues long. The germline V gene has CDR1 KGHSH and CDR2 LQKENI. V shed 3 bases, J shed 7 bases, and the junction held 12 bases outside the gene matches. The CDR3 is CASSPESWDRVDEAFF. Here the CDR3 DNA reads TGTGCCAGCTCACCTGAAAGCTGGGACAGGGTCGATGAAGCTTTCTTT.

The V and J genes are TRBV27 and TRBJ2-1, with a possible D match to TRBD1 (6 bases). The CDR3 has 12 amino acids. V was clipped by 5 bases and J by 8 bases, with 10 bases between them. CDR1 is MNHEY and CDR2 is SMNVEV in the germline V gene (reference sequence). For the CDR3, the DNA is TGTGCCAGCAGTCCTTCAGGGGATGAGCAGTTCTTC. Amino acids: CASSPSGDEQFF.

This rearrangement joins TRBV7-9 to TRBJ2-3, with D possibly being TRBD2 (5 bases). This CDR3 contains 15 residues. Germline V lookup: CDR1 SEHNR, CDR2 FQNEAQ (reference sequence). The V end was cut by 5 bases, the J end by 3 bases, with 15 bases between. The CDR3 sequence is CASSNYDPGTDTQYF. CDR3 DNA: TGTGCCAGCAGCAACTACGATCCGGGAACAGATACGCAGTATTTT. Drawing the rest from reference TRBV7-9 and TRBJ2-3, the complete variable domain is DTGVSQNPRHKITKRGQNVTFRCDPISEHNRLYWYRQTLGQGPEFLTYFQNEAQLEKSRLLSDRFSAERPKGSFSTLEIQRTEQGDSAMYLCASSNYDPGTDTQYFGPGTRLTVL.

This clone came up once. V and J are TRBV5-1 and TRBJ2-7; D is possibly TRBD1 (6 bases). Germline assignment: CDR1 SGHRS and CDR2 YFSETQ. Trimming pared 1 base from V and 9 bases from J, leaving 23 bases between. The CDR3 contains 16 residues. The CDR3 spells CASSLFSPDSPEGQYF. In nucleotides, the CDR3 is TGCGCCAGCAGCTTGTTTTCCCCGGACAGCCCTGAGGGGCAGTACTTC.

This chain joins TRBV15 and TRBJ1-4; a weak D match, TRBD1 (5 bases). The CDR3 has 12 amino acids. Trimming shortened V by 6 bases and J by 3 bases, and 5 bases separated the two germline ends. Germline-derived CDR1 and CDR2 are LNHNV and YYDKDF (reference sequence). The CDR3 is CATRTANEKLFF. In DNA, the CDR3 is TGTGCCACCAGGACAGCTAATGAAAAACTGTTTTTT.

DNA for the CDR3: TGTGCCAGCAGCCCGACAGGGGTAGGAGCTAATGAAAAACTGTTTTTT. Protein sequence: CASSPTGVGANEKLFF. V usage is TRBV11-2 and J usage is TRBJ1-4; 8 positions agree with TRBD1. Losses at the gene ends were 5 bases for V and 3 bases for J; bases not matched to a gene: 8. There are 16 residues in the CDR3. Germline CDR1 and CDR2: SGHAT and FQNNGV. Drawing the rest from reference TRBV11-2 and TRBJ1-4, the complete variable domain is EAGVAQSPRYKIIEKRQSVAFWCNPISGHATLYWYQQILGQGPKLLIQFQNNGVVDDSQLPKDRFSAERLKGVDSTLKIQPAKLEDSAVYLCASSPTGVGANEKLFFGSGTQLSVL.